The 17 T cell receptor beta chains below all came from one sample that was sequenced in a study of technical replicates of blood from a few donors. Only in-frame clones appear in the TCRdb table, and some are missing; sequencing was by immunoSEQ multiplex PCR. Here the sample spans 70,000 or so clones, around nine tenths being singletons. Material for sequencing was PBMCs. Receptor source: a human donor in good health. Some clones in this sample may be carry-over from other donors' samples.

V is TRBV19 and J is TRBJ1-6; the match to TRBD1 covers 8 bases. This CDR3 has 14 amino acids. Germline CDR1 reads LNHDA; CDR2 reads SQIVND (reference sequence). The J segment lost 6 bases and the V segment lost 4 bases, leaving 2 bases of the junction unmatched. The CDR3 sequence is CASSTGQVNSPLHF. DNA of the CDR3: TGTGCCAGTAGTACGGGACAGGTTAATTCACCCCTCCACTTT.

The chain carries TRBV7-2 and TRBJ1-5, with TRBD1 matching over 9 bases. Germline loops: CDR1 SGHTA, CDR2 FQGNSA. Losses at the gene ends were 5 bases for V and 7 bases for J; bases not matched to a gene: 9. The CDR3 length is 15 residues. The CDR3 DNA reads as TGTGCCAGCAGCATACTACAGGGGGCTTTCCAGCCCCAGCATTTT. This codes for CASSILQGAFQPQHF. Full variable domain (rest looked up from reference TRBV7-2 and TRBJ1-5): GAGVSQSPSNKVTEKGKDVELRCDPISGHTALYWYRQSLGQGLEFLIYFQGNSAPDKSGLPSDRFSAERTGGSVSTLTIQRTQQEDSAVYLCASSILQGAFQPQHFGDGTRLSIL.

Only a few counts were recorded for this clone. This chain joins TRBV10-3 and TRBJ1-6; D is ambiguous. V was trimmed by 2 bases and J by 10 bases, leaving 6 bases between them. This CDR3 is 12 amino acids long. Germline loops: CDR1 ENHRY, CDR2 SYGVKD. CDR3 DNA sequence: TGTGCCATCAGTGAGGGGAGCTCACCCCTCCACTTT. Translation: CAISEGSSPLHF.

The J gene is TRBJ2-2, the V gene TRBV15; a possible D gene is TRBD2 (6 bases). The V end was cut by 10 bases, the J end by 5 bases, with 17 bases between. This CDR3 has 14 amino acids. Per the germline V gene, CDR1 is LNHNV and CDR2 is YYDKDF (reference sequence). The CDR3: CAKRERRETGELFF. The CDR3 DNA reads TGTGCCAAACGGGAGAGAAGGGAAACCGGGGAGCTGTTTTTT.

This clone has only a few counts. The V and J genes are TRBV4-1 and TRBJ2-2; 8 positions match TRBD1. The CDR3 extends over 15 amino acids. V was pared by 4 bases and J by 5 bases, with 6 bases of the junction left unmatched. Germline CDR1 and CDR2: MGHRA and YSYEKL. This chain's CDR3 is CASSPGQGYTGELFF. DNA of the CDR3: TGCGCCAGCAGCCCAGGACAGGGTTATACCGGGGAGCTGTTTTTT.

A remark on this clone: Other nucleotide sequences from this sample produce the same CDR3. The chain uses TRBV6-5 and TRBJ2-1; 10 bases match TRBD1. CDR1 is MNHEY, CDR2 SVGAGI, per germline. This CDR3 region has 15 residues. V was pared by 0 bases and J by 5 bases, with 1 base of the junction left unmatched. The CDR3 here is CASSYSGQGNNEQFF. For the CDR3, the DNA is TGTGCCAGCAGTTACTCGGGACAGGGGAACAATGAGCAGTTCTTC.

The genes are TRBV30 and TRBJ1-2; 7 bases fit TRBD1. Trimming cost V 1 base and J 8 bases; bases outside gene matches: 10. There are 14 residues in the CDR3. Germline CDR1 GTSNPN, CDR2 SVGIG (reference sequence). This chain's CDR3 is CAWSGRRQGGGYTF. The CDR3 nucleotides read TGTGCCTGGAGTGGCCGAAGACAGGGAGGAGGCTACACCTTC.

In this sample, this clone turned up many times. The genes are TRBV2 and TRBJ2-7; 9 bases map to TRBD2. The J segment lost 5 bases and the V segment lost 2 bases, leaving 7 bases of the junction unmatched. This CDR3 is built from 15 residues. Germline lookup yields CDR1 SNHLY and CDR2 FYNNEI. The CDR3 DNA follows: TGTGCCAGCAGTGAATTGGGACTAGCCCCCGACGAGCAGTACTTC. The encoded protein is CASSELGLAPDEQYF.

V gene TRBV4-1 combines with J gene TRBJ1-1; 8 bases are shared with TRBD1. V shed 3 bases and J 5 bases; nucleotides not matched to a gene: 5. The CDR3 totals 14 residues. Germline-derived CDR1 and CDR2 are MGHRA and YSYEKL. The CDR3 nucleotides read TGCGCCAGCAGCCAGGTCAGGGGGCGGACTGAAGCTTTCTTT. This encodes CASSQVRGRTEAFF.

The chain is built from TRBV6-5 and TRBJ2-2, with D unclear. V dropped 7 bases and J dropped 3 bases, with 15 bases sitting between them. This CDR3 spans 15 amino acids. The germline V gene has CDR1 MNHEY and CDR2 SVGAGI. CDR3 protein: CASTKTPEHTGELFF. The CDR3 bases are TGTGCCAGCACCAAAACCCCGGAGCACACCGGGGAGCTGTTTTTT.

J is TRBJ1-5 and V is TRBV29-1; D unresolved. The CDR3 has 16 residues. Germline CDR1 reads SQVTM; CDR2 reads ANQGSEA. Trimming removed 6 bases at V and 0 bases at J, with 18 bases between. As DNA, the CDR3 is TGCAGCGTCCTTGTTTTGGGCCAAACTAGCAATCAGCCCCAGCATTTT. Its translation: CSVLVLGQTSNQPQHF.

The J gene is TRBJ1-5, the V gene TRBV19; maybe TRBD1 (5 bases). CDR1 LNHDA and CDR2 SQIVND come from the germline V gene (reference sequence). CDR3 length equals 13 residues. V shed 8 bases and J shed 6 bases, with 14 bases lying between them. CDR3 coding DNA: TGTGCCAGTGGATGGGGGGGAGGTCAGCCCCAGCATTTT. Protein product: CASGWGGGQPQHF.

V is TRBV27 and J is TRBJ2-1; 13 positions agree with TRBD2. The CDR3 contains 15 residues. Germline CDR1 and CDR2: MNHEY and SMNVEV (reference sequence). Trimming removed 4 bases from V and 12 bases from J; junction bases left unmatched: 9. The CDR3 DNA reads TGTGCCAGCAGTTCCGGACTAGCGGGGGAGAGGGGGCAGTTCTTC. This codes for CASSSGLAGERGQFF.

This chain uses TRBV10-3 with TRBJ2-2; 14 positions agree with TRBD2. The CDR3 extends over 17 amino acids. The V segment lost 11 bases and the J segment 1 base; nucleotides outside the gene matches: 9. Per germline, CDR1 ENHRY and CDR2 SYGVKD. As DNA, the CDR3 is TGTGCCCTACCGGGACTAGCGGGGGTTAAGAACACCGGGGAGCTGTTTTTT. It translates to CALPGLAGVKNTGELFF.

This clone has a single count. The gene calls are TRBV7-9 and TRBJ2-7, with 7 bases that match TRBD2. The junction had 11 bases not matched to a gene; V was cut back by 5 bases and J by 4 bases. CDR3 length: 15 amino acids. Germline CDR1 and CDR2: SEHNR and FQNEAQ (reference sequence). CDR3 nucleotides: TGTGCCAGCAGCCCGCTTTCTGGAGCGGGGTACGAGCAGTACTTC. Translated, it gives CASSPLSGAGYEQYF.

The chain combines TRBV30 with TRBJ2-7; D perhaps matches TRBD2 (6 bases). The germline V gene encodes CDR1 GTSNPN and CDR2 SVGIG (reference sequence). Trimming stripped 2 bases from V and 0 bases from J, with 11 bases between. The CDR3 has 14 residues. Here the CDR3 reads CAWSRGSGSYEQYF. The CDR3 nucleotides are TGTGCCTGGAGTCGGGGGAGCGGCTCCTACGAGCAGTACTTC.

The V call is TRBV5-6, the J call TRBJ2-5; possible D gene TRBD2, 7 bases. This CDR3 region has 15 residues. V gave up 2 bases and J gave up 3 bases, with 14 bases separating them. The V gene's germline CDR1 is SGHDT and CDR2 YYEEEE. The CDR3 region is CASSLAGHPKETQYF. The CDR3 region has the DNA TGTGCCAGCAGCTTAGCGGGACACCCAAAAGAGACCCAGTACTTC. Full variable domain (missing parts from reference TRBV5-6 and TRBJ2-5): DAGVTQSPTHLIKTRGQQVTLRCSPKSGHDTVSWYQQALGQGPQFIFQYYEEEERQRGNFPDRFSGHQFPNYSSELNVNALLLGDSALYLCASSLAGHPKETQYFGPGTRLLVL.